A single sample is the source of the 23 T cell receptor beta chains below, sequenced in a study of human T cells and chemical hapten exposure. TCRdb redid the calling of the RACE reads with MiXCR, one entry per CDR3 protein. In the table there are over 300,000 distinct CDR3 sequences, roughly 5.3% of which are singletons. Time point specified: pre-sensitization, week 0. This sample's treatment: therapeutic diphenylcyclopropenone sensitization with weekly scalp DPC. Specimen: whole blood, collected in connection with sensitization to the hapten diphenylcyclopropenone (DPC). These receptors were obtained from a woman aged 45-60 years with alopecia areata. Some clones in this sample may be carry-over from other donors' samples.

Only a few counts were recorded for this clonotype. This chain links TRBV9 with TRBJ2-1; a weak D match, TRBD2 (7 bases). Germline V lookup: CDR1 SGDLS, CDR2 YYNGEE. The CDR3 consists of 15 residues. The germline V and J ends were trimmed by 4 bases and 5 bases, with 16 bases remaining between them. CDR3 sequence (DNA): TGTGCCAGCAGCCCCAACGGGGGGCCCCACAATGAGCAGTTCTTC. Its translation is CASSPNGGPHNEQFF.

This clonotype has at least ten counts. The chain has TRBV29-1 and TRBJ2-1; the D gene is possibly TRBD2 (6 bases). Trimming left V 6 bases short and J 2 bases short, with 20 bases between. CDR1 and CDR2 from the germline V gene are SQVTM and ANQGSEA. The length of the CDR3 is 16 residues. CDR3 nucleotide sequence: TGCAGCGTGGAGGGAAATCCGAGGGGAACCTACAATGAGCAGTTCTTC. The encoded protein is CSVEGNPRGTYNEQFF.

At least ten counts were recorded for this clonotype. V gene TRBV9 combines with J gene TRBJ2-2; 9 bases align to TRBD1. Per the germline V gene, CDR1 is SGDLS and CDR2 is YYNGEE. The length of the CDR3 is 15 residues. The trim removed 2 bases at V and 5 bases at J, leaving 4 bases unmatched. CDR3 DNA: TGTGCCAGCAGCGTGGCCGGGACAGGGACCGGGGAGCTGTTTTTT. This gives the protein CASSVAGTGTGELFF.

The chain is built from TRBV27 and TRBJ1-6; D possibly corresponds to TRBD1 (6 bases). The CDR3 is 14 amino acids. V was trimmed by 3 bases and J by 9 bases, leaving 12 bases between them. Germline V gene lookup returns CDR1 MNHEY and CDR2 SMNVEV (reference sequence). The CDR3 reads CASSLGGAGSPLHF. The DNA of the CDR3 is TGTGCCAGCAGTTTGGGGGGCGCGGGTTCACCCCTCCACTTT.

This chain uses TRBV28 with TRBJ2-7, with 8 bases fitting TRBD1. This CDR3 spans 15 amino acids. V dropped 6 bases and J dropped 1; count of bases not matched to a gene: 8. Germline V lookup: CDR1 MDHEN, CDR2 SYDVKM. The CDR3 here is CASSWGQVGSYEQYF. DNA of the CDR3: TGTGCCAGCAGCTGGGGACAGGTGGGGTCCTACGAGCAGTACTTC.

This clonotype was seen more than once but under ten times. This chain joins TRBV20-1 and TRBJ1-6; 7 bases map to TRBD1. The length of the CDR3 is 15 residues. V shed 3 bases, J shed 6 bases, and the junction held 8 bases outside the gene matches. Germline CDR1 DFQATT, CDR2 SNEGSKA (reference sequence). The CDR3 coding sequence is TGCAGTGCTAGGTCATCCGGGACAGCTAATTCACCCCTCCACTTT. Protein: CSARSSGTANSPLHF.

This clonotype was recorded many times. The chain is built from TRBV2 and TRBJ2-1, with 10 positions matching TRBD1. The CDR3 spans 15 residues. Germline-derived CDR1 and CDR2 are SNHLY and FYNNEI. V lost 6 bases, J lost 8 bases, and 10 bases stayed unmatched. The chain's CDR3 is CASRLRDRGLDEQFF. The CDR3, as DNA: TGTGCCAGCAGACTCCGGGACAGGGGATTGGATGAGCAGTTCTTC.

This clonotype was counted ten times or more. The chain links TRBV12-3 or TRBV12-4 to TRBJ1-2; no clear D. The length of the CDR3 is 14 residues. The V and J ends lost 2 bases and 2 bases respectively, with 9 bases between them. The CDR3 DNA is TGTGCCAGCAGTTTAAGCGGCGGAAACTATGGCTACACCTTC. Its translation is CASSLSGGNYGYTF.

In this sample, this clonotype turned up many times. This chain connects TRBV9 to TRBJ2-5; no clear D. The germline gives CDR1 SGDLS, CDR2 YYNGEE. Trimming took off 0 bases at V and 2 bases at J, with 14 bases between the two ends. This CDR3 is 16 amino acids long. In DNA, the CDR3 is TGTGCCAGCAGCGTAGGATCGTCTAGGCCACAAGAGACCCAGTACTTC. It specifies CASSVGSSRPQETQYF.

This chain uses TRBV9 with TRBJ2-6; possibly TRBD1 for D (6 bases). V lost 2 bases and J lost 0, with 12 bases in between. There are 17 residues in the CDR3. Germline loops: CDR1 SGDLS, CDR2 YYNGEE. The CDR3 DNA is TGTGCCAGCAGCGTCAACGGACAGCACTCTGGGGCCAACGTCCTGACTTTC. Encoded protein: CASSVNGQHSGANVLTF.

In its sample, this clonotype was seen many times. One end of the junction is discordant with germline, which a read error may explain. The rearrangement uses TRBV11-2 and TRBJ2-3, with 14 nucleotides matching TRBD2. Per the germline V gene, CDR1 is SGHAT and CDR2 is FQNNGV. The CDR3 has 16 residues. The chain's CDR3 is CASSLGLAGGTDTQYF. The CDR3 coding sequence is TGCGCCAGCAGCCTGGGACTAGCGGGAGGCACAGATACGCAGTATTTT.

This clonotype was recorded at least ten times. The chain carries TRBV29-1 and TRBJ1-4, with 9 bases identical to TRBD1. The CDR3 has 12 residues. CDR1 and CDR2 from the germline V gene are SQVTM and ANQGSEA. Trimming at V came to 6 bases and at J to 4 bases, leaving 0 bases not matched to a gene. CDR3 sequence reads: CSVGQGNEKLFF. CDR3 DNA: TGCAGCGTGGGACAGGGTAATGAAAAACTGTTTTTT.

This clonotype was seen at least ten times. The rearrangement uses TRBV6-5 and TRBJ2-5; D not resolved. Germline CDR1 reads MNHEY; CDR2 reads SVGAGI. This CDR3 has 13 amino acids. V lost 6 bases and J lost 2, with 10 bases in between. The CDR3 DNA is TGTGCCAGCAGGCCCTACGAGCAAGAGACCCAGTACTTC. This sequence encodes CASRPYEQETQYF.

The V call is TRBV20-1, the J call TRBJ1-1; TRBD1 agrees at 7 bases. The V and J ends lost 1 base and 0 bases, in that order; junction bases with no gene match: 5. In germline, CDR1 is DFQATT, CDR2 SNEGSKA (reference sequence). The CDR3 length is 15 residues. This CDR3 is CSARGGTVVNTEAFF. CDR3 DNA: TGCAGTGCTAGAGGTGGGACAGTCGTGAACACTGAAGCTTTCTTT.

This chain connects TRBV6-5 to TRBJ1-3; D is unresolved. Trimming took 6 bases from V and 0 from J, leaving 15 bases between them. CDR3 size: 16 residues. The germline V gene encodes CDR1 MNHEY and CDR2 SVGAGI. The CDR3 DNA sequence: TGTGCCAGCAGCATTTCCCCACTCAGCTCTGGAAACACCATATATTTT. It translates to CASSISPLSSGNTIYF.

This clonotype was found many times. The V call is TRBV14, the J call TRBJ2-2, with no clear D. Germline V lookup: CDR1 SGHDN, CDR2 FVKESK. V lost 0 bases to trimming and J lost 3 bases, with 11 bases between them. CDR3 length: 16 residues. The CDR3 coding sequence is TGTGCCAGCAGCCAAGATCAGTTGGGTCACACCGGGGAGCTGTTTTTT. Its protein is CASSQDQLGHTGELFF. Using reference TRBV14 and TRBJ2-2 for the parts outside the CDR3, the full variable domain is EAGVTQFPSHSVIEKGQTVTLRCDPISGHDNLYWYRRVMGKEIKFLLHFVKESKQDESGMPNNRFLAERTGGTYSTLKVQPAELEDSGVYFCASSQDQLGHTGELFFGEGSRLTVL.

CDR3 sequence reads: CASSFLDSSYEQYF. In nucleotides, the CDR3 is TGTGCCAGCAGTTTTTTGGACAGCTCCTACGAGCAGTACTTC. The rearrangement uses TRBV6-5 and TRBJ2-7, with D perhaps matching TRBD1 (6 bases). Germline loops: CDR1 MNHEY, CDR2 SVGAGI. The length of the CDR3 is 14 residues. V gave up 4 bases and J gave up 0 bases, with 10 bases separating them.

The chain combines TRBV24-1 with TRBJ2-2; D uncertain. This CDR3 comprises 12 residues. Germline V gene lookup returns CDR1 KGHDR and CDR2 SFDVKD. Trimming removed 7 bases from V and 6 bases from J, with 8 bases in between. For the CDR3, the DNA is TGTGCCACCAGCTTCGGACCCGGGGAGCTGTTTTTT. Residues: CATSFGPGELFF.

This clonotype was observed many times. V gene TRBV9 combines with J gene TRBJ2-3, with 9 positions matching TRBD1. J was trimmed by 6 bases and V by 0 bases; bases with no gene match: 11. Looked up from germline, CDR1 is SGDLS and CDR2 is YYNGEE. The CDR3 sequence is 17 residues long. As DNA, the CDR3 is TGTGCCAGCAGCGTAGTGGGGACAGGGTCAAATTTGGATACGCAGTATTTT. Its translation is CASSVVGTGSNLDTQYF.

The J gene is TRBJ2-7, the V gene TRBV12-3 or TRBV12-4, with 8 bases aligning to TRBD1. The V segment lost 6 bases and the J segment 5 bases; nucleotides outside the gene matches: 3. The CDR3 length is 12 residues. The CDR3 nucleotides read TGTGCCAGCAGACGGACAGGGAACGAGCAGTACTTC. Translation: CASRRTGNEQYF.

A few counts support this clonotype. The rearrangement joins TRBV6-5 to TRBJ2-3, with D hard to call. The CDR3 spans 13 residues. V gave up 7 bases and J gave up 7 bases, with 15 bases separating them. CDR1 and CDR2 from the germline V gene are MNHEY and SVGAGI. The CDR3 nucleotides are TGTGCCAGCAATCGCCTAGATGATTATACGCAGTATTTT. Its protein product is CASNRLDDYTQYF.

Many counts were recorded for this clonotype. V is TRBV7-2 and J is TRBJ2-7; D unresolved. The CDR3 sequence is 14 residues long. V lost 5 bases and J 0 bases, leaving 11 bases between the germline ends. Germline V gene lookup returns CDR1 SGHTA and CDR2 FQGNSA. CDR3 nucleotides: TGTGCCAGCAGCCGCGGCGGTACCTCCTACGAGCAGTACTTC. Amino acid sequence: CASSRGGTSYEQYF.

The sample holds many counts of this clonotype. This sequence joins TRBV28 and TRBJ2-3; D is possibly TRBD2 (7 bases). Germline V gene lookup returns CDR1 MDHEN and CDR2 SYDVKM. This CDR3 has 19 residues. V gave up 3 bases and J gave up 2 bases, with 24 bases separating them. For the CDR3, the DNA is TGTGCCAGCAGTTTCGAGGGGGGGGTGAAGGAGCGGGTCACAGATACGCAGTATTTT. Its protein is CASSFEGGVKERVTDTQYF. The whole variable domain, filled in from reference TRBV28 and TRBJ2-3, reads DVKVTQSSRYLVKRTGEKVFLECVQDMDHENMFWYRQDPGLGLRLIYFSYDVKMKEKGDIPEGYSVSREKKERFSLILESASTNQTSMYLCASSFEGGVKERVTDTQYFGPGTRLTVL.